One and the same sample provided the 32 T cell receptor beta chains below, sequenced in a study of blood T cell repertoires in COVID-19. The table came from immunoSEQ multiplex PCR; TCRdb's copy has only in-frame clones and leaves some out. Of 50,000 to 60,000 clones in the sample, roughly four fifths were seen once. Sequencing was performed on peripheral blood. The receptors originated from a man between 65 and 85 years old with active COVID-19.

This rearrangement joins TRBV4-1 to TRBJ1-1; D is perhaps TRBD1 (6 bases). The CDR3 extends over 14 amino acids. Germline V gene data show CDR1 as MGHRA and CDR2 as YSYEKL. The germline V and J ends were trimmed by 3 bases and 7 bases, with 15 bases remaining between them. This CDR3 reads CASSQEGGIGEAFF. In DNA, the CDR3 is TGCGCCAGCAGCCAGGAGGGGGGGATCGGTGAAGCTTTCTTT.

The gene calls are TRBV19 and TRBJ1-5, with a weak D call TRBD1 (6 bases). The germline CDR1 and CDR2 sequences are LNHDA and SQIVND (reference sequence). The V end was cut by 3 bases, the J end by 2 bases, with 14 bases between. This CDR3 is built from 16 residues. DNA of the CDR3: TGTGCCAGTAGTATGCCCCCCGGGACACGCAATCAGCCCCAGCATTTT. Its translation: CASSMPPGTRNQPQHF. The variable domain in full, completed from reference TRBV19 and TRBJ1-5, reads DGGITQSPKYLFRKEGQNVTLSCEQNLNHDAMYWYRQDPGQGLRLIYYSQIVNDFQKGDIAEGYSVSREKKESFPLTVTSAQKNPTAFYLCASSMPPGTRNQPQHFGDGTRLSIL.

This chain joins TRBV28 and TRBJ2-7, with a possible D match to TRBD1 (5 bases). CDR1 and CDR2 (germline): MDHEN, SYDVKM. V shed 5 bases and J shed 7 bases, with 9 bases lying between them. CDR3 length: 11 residues. Here the CDR3 reads CASSAQGEQYF. DNA of the CDR3: TGTGCCAGCAGTGCTCAGGGAGAGCAGTACTTC.

The chain recombines TRBV2 with TRBJ2-1; D is perhaps TRBD1 (5 bases). This CDR3 is 13 amino acids long. From germline, CDR1 is SNHLY and CDR2 FYNNEI. Trimming stripped 4 bases from V and 9 bases from J, with 13 bases between. CDR3 region: CASSGGPGAEQFF. In DNA form, the CDR3 reads TGTGCCAGCAGTGGGGGCCCGGGCGCTGAGCAGTTCTTC.

The gene calls are TRBV18 and TRBJ2-3, with 12 bases identical to TRBD2. CDR1 and CDR2 from the germline V gene are KGHSH and LQKENI. This CDR3 comprises 17 residues. The V segment lost 3 bases and the J segment 5 bases; nucleotides outside the gene matches: 9. The CDR3 DNA is TGTGCCAGCTCACCGCTTCTACTAGCGGGGGGCAAAGATACGCAGTATTTT. Protein sequence: CASSPLLLAGGKDTQYF.

Worth noting for this clone: Other DNA sequences from this sample encode an identical CDR3 as well. The CDR3 region is CASSRDRGNSPLHF. CDR3 DNA: TGTGCCAGCAGCCGAGACAGGGGTAATTCACCCCTCCACTTT. This rearrangement joins TRBV7-9 to TRBJ1-6; 8 bases are a match to TRBD1. CDR3 length: 14 amino acids. V gave up 5 bases and J gave up 6 bases; unmatched junction bases: 3. CDR1 and CDR2 from the germline V gene are SEHNR and FQNEAQ (reference sequence).

CDR3 region: CASSLASGRYEQYF. For the CDR3, the DNA is TGCGCCAGCAGCTTGGCCTCGGGGAGGTACGAGCAGTACTTC. The V and J genes are TRBV5-1 and TRBJ2-7, with D perhaps matching TRBD2 (6 bases). Germline CDR1 SGHRS, CDR2 YFSETQ. With 0 bases removed from V and 4 bases from J, the gap between germline ends came to 11 bases. The CDR3 is 14 residues long.

The V call is TRBV29-1, the J call TRBJ1-1; 7 bases are a match to TRBD1. The CDR3 runs to 13 residues. Germline-derived CDR1 and CDR2 are SQVTM and ANQGSEA. The V segment lost 4 bases and the J segment 8 bases; nucleotides outside the gene matches: 10. This chain's CDR3 is CSVGGQWTLEAFF. The CDR3 region has the DNA TGCAGCGTTGGGGGACAGTGGACTCTGGAAGCTTTCTTT.

The chain joins TRBV6-1 to TRBJ1-3, with D possibly being TRBD1 (6 bases). CDR3 length equals 17 residues. Looked up from germline, CDR1 is MNHNS and CDR2 is SASEGT. The V and J ends lost 0 bases and 3 bases respectively, with 15 bases between them. CDR3 protein: CASSEAIRQGLGNTIYF. The CDR3, as DNA: TGTGCCAGCAGTGAAGCGATACGGCAGGGGCTTGGAAACACCATATATTTT.

This chain connects TRBV29-1 to TRBJ1-2; 7 nucleotides align to TRBD1. Germline values: CDR1 SQVTM, CDR2 ANQGSEA. The CDR3 has 12 amino acids. Trimming cost V 6 bases and J 1 base; bases outside gene matches: 2. CDR3: CSVDRYNYGYTF. CDR3 nucleotides: TGCAGCGTGGACAGGTATAACTATGGCTACACCTTC.

The rearrangement joins TRBV5-5 to TRBJ2-5; D perhaps matches TRBD1 (6 bases). From germline, CDR1 is SGHKS and CDR2 YYEKEE (reference sequence). This CDR3 has 16 residues. Trimming removed 4 bases at V and 5 bases at J, with 21 bases between. The CDR3 bases are TGTGCCAGCAGCCCCCCAAGCGAGGACAGTGGGGAGACCCAGTACTTC. This sequence encodes CASSPPSEDSGETQYF.

The V gene is TRBV7-9, the J gene TRBJ2-3; D is perhaps TRBD2 (6 bases). The germline CDR1 and CDR2 sequences are SEHNR and FQNEAQ (reference sequence). Trimming took off 1 base at V and 1 base at J, with 12 bases between the two ends. CDR3 length equals 16 residues. The DNA for the CDR3 is TGTGCCAGCAGCTTAGTTGGATTAGCGGGCACAGATACGCAGTATTTT. Its translation: CASSLVGLAGTDTQYF.

V gene TRBV4-1 combines with J gene TRBJ2-4; 8 bases align to TRBD1. The germline CDR1 and CDR2 sequences are MGHRA and YSYEKL. The CDR3 has 14 residues. V gave up 4 bases and J gave up 5 bases; unmatched junction bases: 4. CDR3 DNA: TGCGCCAGCAGCCTCGGACAGGGCCAAAACATTCAGTACTTC. It encodes CASSLGQGQNIQYF.

The chain employs TRBV19 and TRBJ1-2; D remains ambiguous. Trimming pared 7 bases from V and 2 bases from J, leaving 8 bases between. The CDR3 consists of 12 residues. Germline values: CDR1 LNHDA, CDR2 SQIVND (reference sequence). The CDR3 protein is CASNPGNYGYTF. As DNA, the CDR3 is TGTGCCAGTAATCCAGGCAACTATGGCTACACCTTC.

The genes are TRBV27 and TRBJ1-2, with D possibly being TRBD1 (5 bases). Germline CDR1 and CDR2: MNHEY and SMNVEV (reference sequence). With 2 bases removed from V and 7 bases from J, the gap between germline ends came to 20 bases. CDR3 length: 16 amino acids. CDR3 coding DNA: TGTGCCAGCAGTTTACGGGGCGGGGTTGGAGACTTTGGCTACACCTTC. This gives the protein CASSLRGGVGDFGYTF.

The CDR3 DNA sequence: TGTGCCAGCAGCTTAGGACAGGGGAGTAATTCACCCCTCCACTTT. This codes for CASSLGQGSNSPLHF. The V and J genes are TRBV7-8 and TRBJ1-6; 8 bases are a match to TRBD1. The J segment lost 6 bases and the V segment lost 1 base, leaving 2 bases of the junction unmatched. The CDR3 contains 15 residues. Germline CDR1 reads SGHVS; CDR2 reads FQNEAQ.

The count of this clone is one. The chain uses TRBV27 and TRBJ1-5; D unresolved. The V end was cut by 0 bases, the J end by 3 bases, with 12 bases between. Germline V CDR1 and CDR2: MNHEY, SMNVEV (reference sequence). This CDR3 comprises 16 residues. CDR3 protein: CASSLSGGNFNQPQHF. CDR3 DNA sequence: TGTGCCAGCAGTTTATCCGGAGGAAACTTCAATCAGCCCCAGCATTTT.

The chain has TRBV2 and TRBJ1-1; D unclear. CDR3 length: 16 amino acids. Germline assignment: CDR1 SNHLY and CDR2 FYNNEI. The ends were cut back, 3 bases at V and 1 base at J, with 15 bases in the middle. CDR3 amino acids: CASSEKGRVRNTEAFF. In DNA form, the CDR3 reads TGTGCCAGCAGTGAGAAAGGGCGGGTACGGAACACTGAAGCTTTCTTT.

The chain is built from TRBV7-2 and TRBJ2-5; 12 bases align to TRBD1. V lost 10 bases and J lost 5; bases outside the gene matches: 11. CDR1 and CDR2 (germline): SGHTA, FQGNSA. CDR3 size: 15 residues. The CDR3, as DNA: TGTGCCATCCGAACCCGGGACAGGGGGCCGGAGACCCAGTACTTC. Residues: CAIRTRDRGPETQYF.

The chain joins TRBV5-1 to TRBJ1-3, with D tentatively TRBD1 (5 bases). Germline assignment: CDR1 SGHRS and CDR2 YFSETQ. The CDR3 loop spans 18 amino acids. The V gene lost 4 bases and the J gene lost 0 bases, with 20 bases spanning the gap. CDR3 in amino acids: CASSPSLRDGYSGNTIYF. In DNA form, the CDR3 reads TGCGCCAGCAGCCCGTCCTTGCGGGACGGGTACTCTGGAAACACCATATATTTT. The whole variable domain, remainder taken from reference TRBV5-1 and TRBJ1-3, is KAGVTQTPRYLIKTRGQQVTLSCSPISGHRSVSWYQQTPGQGLQFLFEYFSETQRNKGNFPGRFSGRQFSNSRSEMNVSTLELGDSALYLCASSPSLRDGYSGNTIYFGEGSWLTVV.

The V and J genes are TRBV18 and TRBJ2-7, with D possibly TRBD2 on 6 matching bases. The CDR3 has 12 amino acids. V was cut by 5 bases and J by 2 bases, with 7 bases left in between. Germline V gene data show CDR1 as KGHSH and CDR2 as LQKENI. The CDR3 reads CASSGGTYEQYF. The CDR3 nucleotides read TGTGCCAGCTCAGGGGGGACCTACGAGCAGTACTTC.

The V call is TRBV6-2 or TRBV6-3, the J call TRBJ1-5; the match to TRBD1 covers 8 bases. J gave up 5 bases and V 2 bases, and 2 bases lay outside the gene matches. The CDR3 sequence is 14 residues long. The germline CDR1 and CDR2 sequences are MNHEY and SVGEGT. CDR3 DNA sequence: TGTGCCAGCAGTTACCTGGGACAGGATCAGCCCCAGCATTTT. As protein: CASSYLGQDQPQHF.

The chain joins TRBV27 to TRBJ1-4; 7 nucleotides agree with TRBD1. Looked up from germline, CDR1 is MNHEY and CDR2 is SMNVEV (reference sequence). The CDR3 runs to 18 residues. V gave up 6 bases and J gave up 6 bases; unmatched junction bases: 19. The DNA of the CDR3 is TGTGCCAGCAGCCAATCCGCCCCTTTGACAGGGTGGGATGAAAAACTGTTTTTT. This codes for CASSQSAPLTGWDEKLFF.

The V and J genes are TRBV6-5 and TRBJ2-7; 7 bases are a match to TRBD1. CDR1 is MNHEY and CDR2 is SVGAGI in the germline V gene. This CDR3 is built from 13 residues. The V and J ends lost 10 bases and 4 bases, in that order; junction bases with no gene match: 10. The CDR3 DNA sequence: TGTGCCACGAGAAGGGACAGCTTTTACGAGCAGTACTTC. It is translated as CATRRDSFYEQYF.

The chain uses TRBV6-5 and TRBJ2-1; 7 bases are a match to TRBD1. V gave up 8 bases and J gave up 4 bases; unmatched junction bases: 11. The germline V gene encodes CDR1 MNHEY and CDR2 SVGAGI. The CDR3 runs 15 residues. The CDR3 loop reads CASWKAGTAYNEQFF. The CDR3 nucleotides are TGTGCCAGCTGGAAAGCAGGGACAGCTTACAATGAGCAGTTCTTC.

The rearrangement links TRBV29-1 to TRBJ2-5; D might be TRBD2 (6 bases). The CDR3 contains 14 residues. Trimming pared 4 bases from V and 1 base from J, leaving 13 bases between. Germline CDR1 and CDR2: SQVTM and ANQGSEA. CDR3 sequence reads: CSVGRAGSQETQYF. In DNA, the CDR3 is TGCAGCGTTGGTCGGGCGGGGAGCCAAGAGACCCAGTACTTC.

The CDR3 sequence is CASGRLAGGPVPYEQYF. The CDR3 DNA follows: TGTGCTAGTGGCAGGCTAGCGGGGGGGCCAGTGCCCTACGAGCAGTACTTC. This chain uses TRBV12-5 with TRBJ2-7; TRBD2 aligns across 12 bases. J was trimmed by 2 bases and V by 6 bases; bases with no gene match: 11. The CDR3 runs 17 residues. Germline V lookup: CDR1 LGHNT, CDR2 FRNRAP.

The CDR3 sequence: CASSASLPLHF. The CDR3 DNA reads as TGTGCCAGCAGTGCGTCCCTACCCCTCCACTTT. This chain links TRBV6-4 with TRBJ1-6, with D unclear. Trimming removed 4 bases at V and 12 bases at J, with 7 bases between. The CDR3 contains 11 residues. The germline V gene has CDR1 MRHNA and CDR2 SNTAGT.

The genes are TRBV6-2 or TRBV6-3 and TRBJ2-7; perhaps TRBD1 as D (5 bases). Germline CDR1 reads MNHEY; CDR2 reads SVGEGT. The CDR3 extends over 16 amino acids. V lost 3 bases, J lost 0 bases, and 15 bases lay in between. This chain's CDR3 is CASSYALIDSSYEQYF. In DNA form, the CDR3 reads TGTGCCAGCAGTTATGCTCTGATCGACAGCTCCTACGAGCAGTACTTC.

This clone has more than one count but fewer than ten. The chain is built from TRBV7-2 and TRBJ1-5, with a possible D match to TRBD1 (6 bases). V lost 5 bases to trimming and J lost 5 bases, with 13 bases between them. Germline V gene lookup returns CDR1 SGHTA and CDR2 FQGNSA. CDR3 length: 14 amino acids. DNA of the CDR3: TGTGCCAGCAGCCCCTACAGGGCCGATCAGCCCCAGCATTTT. It yields the protein CASSPYRADQPQHF.

The chain joins TRBV7-6 to TRBJ1-1; D not resolved. V lost 1 base and J 0 bases, leaving 12 bases between the germline ends. Germline lookup yields CDR1 SGHVS and CDR2 FNYEAQ. The CDR3 length is 16 residues. The CDR3 DNA is TGTGCCAGCAGCTTAGATATGGCGGGGTTGAACACTGAAGCTTTCTTT. Its translation is CASSLDMAGLNTEAFF.

The rearrangement links TRBV14 to TRBJ2-7; 8 bases are shared with TRBD2. V shed 2 bases and J 2 bases; nucleotides not matched to a gene: 8. Germline CDR1 is SGHDN and CDR2 is FVKESK. This CDR3 has 16 residues. CDR3 DNA: TGTGCCAGCAGCCAACGCTCTAGCGGGTGCCCCTACGAGCAGTACTTC. Its protein product is CASSQRSSGCPYEQYF.